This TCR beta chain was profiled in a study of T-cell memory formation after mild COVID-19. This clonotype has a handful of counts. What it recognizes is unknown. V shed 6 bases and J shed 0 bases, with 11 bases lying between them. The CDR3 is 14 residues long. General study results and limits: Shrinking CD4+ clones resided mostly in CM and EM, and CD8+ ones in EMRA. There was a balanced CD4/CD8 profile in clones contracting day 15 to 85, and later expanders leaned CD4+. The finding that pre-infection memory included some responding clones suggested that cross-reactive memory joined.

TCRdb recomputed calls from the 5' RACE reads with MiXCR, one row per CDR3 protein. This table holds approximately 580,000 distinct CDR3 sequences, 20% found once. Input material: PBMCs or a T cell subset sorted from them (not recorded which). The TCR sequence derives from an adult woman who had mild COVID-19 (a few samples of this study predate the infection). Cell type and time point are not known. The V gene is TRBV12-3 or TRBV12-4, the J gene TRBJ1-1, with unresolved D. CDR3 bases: TGTGCCAGCAGCAGGAAGACCATGAACACTGAAGCTTTCTTT. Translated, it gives CASSRKTMNTEAFF.